The sequence of this T cell receptor beta chain was determined in a study of T cells in Graves' hyperthyroidism and ophthalmopathy (dated by TCRdb to between 2018 and 2020). Describing the broader study: Peripheral blood was sampled at the time of initial diagnosis, prior to any treatment. A discovery cohort of about 95 patients, roughly 43 with Graves' ophthalmopathy and 55 to 60 with stable Graves' hyperthyroidism, was used to find distinguishing TCR V-J signatures. Prospective prediction of ophthalmopathy was tested in an independent validation cohort consisting of some 19 hyperthyroidism patients and some 15 patients who later progressed to ophthalmopathy. The roughly 100 discovery patients were randomly divided into training and test sets at a 7:3 ratio. In about six Graves' hyperthyroidism patients, the study also compared T-cell repertoires from thyroid tissue with T-cell repertoires from blood. After sampling, hyperthyroidism patients received methimazole starting at 30 mg daily, and ophthalmopathy patients received high-dose intravenous methylprednisolone. The paper describes TCR Vbeta CDR3 sequencing of 140 or so peripheral blood samples, made up of some 40 ophthalmopathy patients, approximately 73 hyperthyroidism patients and 17 progressor patients. Overall study results and their limits: Most expanded thyroid clonotypes (frequency above 0.001) were also detected in blood, a finding suggesting that blood repertoires may reflect thyroid immune responses. A model built on a 13 V-J signature distinguished ophthalmopathy from stable hyperthyroidism, reaching around 88% sensitivity and under 84% specificity in cross-validation and 80%/75% in testing. Sample size was not statistically predetermined, and investigators were not blinded to group allocation. In validation, progression to ophthalmopathy was predicted by the model with approximately 67% sensitivity and roughly 72% specificity, a median of approximately 6.5 months before onset.

About this clonotype itself: Its target antigen remains unknown. Base quality data are lacking; no much larger clone is found one base away.

Amplification of TCR beta CDR3 regions was carried out from RNA transcripts. For the first round of RT-PCR on the TCR CDR3, the HTBI primer set was used together with the Qiagen OneStep RT-PCR kit. The libraries were constructed in a second round of multiplex PCR and then size-selected and purified. Libraries were sequenced paired-end with 100 bp reads on an Illumina HiSeq2000. In the authors' own workflow: SOAPnuke was used to process the raw data, removing reads that contained adapters or uncalled bases, had a mean Phred below 15, or lacked an exact match to the constant primer or identifier. High-quality paired reads were merged with COPE v1.2.5, and unique nucleotide sequences were defined as clonotypes. MiTCR v1.1 was used to align the clonotypes against IMGT TRBV, TRBD and TRBJ reference segments. Analysis was restricted to V-J combinations with a frequency above 0.0001, which covered approximately 99% of repertoires. The TCS score was defined as F50 (clonal expansion) divided by E x V (chaos), with BLOSUM62-based TCRdist calculated between CDR3 peptides within each V-J. Welch's t-statistics and random forest reduced several hundred V-J features to 13, which were used in a naive Bayes classifier (R e1071). The public reads were reanalyzed by TCRdb: fastp trimming at Q25, MiXCR alignment, in-frame beta chains only. Identical CDR3 protein sequences are pooled into one entry, listed with their most common genes and DNA. TCRdb's processing, not the authors' own work, is the source of the V and J calls. Within this sample are about 290,000 distinct CDR3 sequences, with 15% to 20% of them counted one time only. Less than 45% of the sample is taken by the ten largest.

CDR1 DFQATT and CDR2 SNEGSKA are derived from the germline V gene (reference sequence). The CDR3, from cysteine to phenylalanine, totals 12 residues. CDR3 DNA is the only sequence kept; it has 36 bases, read in frame from the first base. V sheds 1 base and J sheds 7 bases, leaving 10 bases between their ends. Ophthalmopathy patients had moderately to severely active disease, with a Clinical Activity Score of 3 or more, a NOSPECS grade of 4 or more, and a disease duration of less than 3 months. Patients with uncontrolled infections, other autoimmune diseases, pregnancy or lactation were excluded. Diagnoses were established on the basis of clinical symptoms, serum thyroxine and TRAb, thyroid ultrasound, and orbital computed tomography. PBMCs were separated from about 10 ml of fresh peripheral blood using Ficoll-Paque density gradient centrifugation. Trizol reagent was used to extract total RNA, and RNA quality was then checked on an Agilent 2100 Bioanalyzer.

The source of this sequence is a man in his fifties with Graves' ophthalmopathy. The sequence is built from TRBV20-1 and TRBJ2-5; the D segment could be TRBD1, given 6 matching bases. Input material: blood. The CDR3 here reads CSARGTAGTQYF. DNA sequence: TGCAGTGCTAGAGGGACAGCTGGGACCCAGTACTTC.